One and the same sample provided the 29 T cell receptor beta chains below, sequenced in a study of T-cell reconstitution after alpha-beta-depleted transplantation in children. TCRbeta library construction was performed incorporating unique molecular identifiers. MiXCR, run by TCRdb on the PCR reads, gives a single entry per CDR3 protein. The sample includes about 400,000 distinct CDR3 sequences, just over 20% of them seen just once. The sequencing here drew on PBMCs from the stem cell graft donor, taken from the stem cell graft. Receptor source: a human donor who donated a stem cell graft to a child with acute myeloid leukemia.

This clonotype came up a few times. The rearrangement links TRBV5-5 to TRBJ2-1; 12 positions match TRBD2. J lost 7 bases, V lost 4 bases, and 6 bases had no gene match. The V gene's germline CDR1 is SGHKS and CDR2 YYEKEE (reference sequence). There are 15 residues in the CDR3. The CDR3 loop is CASSPSGRGFNEQFF. CDR3 in DNA: TGTGCCAGCAGCCCTAGCGGGAGGGGATTTAATGAGCAGTTCTTC.

V usage is TRBV7-8 and J usage is TRBJ1-5; 7 positions match TRBD1. The CDR3 loop spans 17 amino acids. Germline assignment: CDR1 SGHVS and CDR2 FQNEAQ. V lost 0 bases to trimming and J lost 0 bases; unmatched junction nucleotides: 5. CDR3 sequence: CASSLARTGDSNQPQHF. The CDR3 region has the DNA TGTGCCAGCAGCTTAGCGAGGACAGGAGATAGCAATCAGCCCCAGCATTTT.

The V call is TRBV11-1, the J call TRBJ2-3; 7 bases are a match to TRBD2. CDR1 and CDR2 (germline): SGHAT, FQDESV (reference sequence). Unmatched junction bases numbered 15, after V lost 4 bases and J lost 2 bases. CDR3 size: 18 residues. CDR3 DNA: TGTGCCAGCAGCTCCCCTCTGGCTGGCGGGAGTGACACAGATACGCAGTATTTT. The encoded protein is CASSSPLAGGSDTDTQYF.

This chain connects TRBV28 to TRBJ2-2, with 10 bases that match TRBD1. CDR1 and CDR2 from the germline V gene are MDHEN and SYDVKM. The CDR3 contains 15 residues. Unmatched junction bases numbered 7, after V lost 5 bases and J lost 7 bases. The CDR3 protein is CASSPGTGVDGELFF. The CDR3 DNA follows: TGTGCCAGCAGTCCAGGGACAGGGGTAGACGGGGAGCTGTTTTTT.

The CDR3 DNA sequence: TGTGCCAGCTCACCGCCGGGACAACTACAAGAGACCCAGTACTTC. Translating gives CASSPPGQLQETQYF. The rearrangement joins TRBV18 to TRBJ2-5; D may be TRBD1 (6 bases). The CDR3 is 15 residues long. V lost 3 bases and J 2 bases, leaving 13 bases between the germline ends. Per germline, CDR1 KGHSH and CDR2 LQKENI.

This clonotype was recorded at least ten times. The rearrangement links TRBV20-1 to TRBJ2-1, with 8 nucleotides matching TRBD2. CDR3 length: 16 amino acids. J lost 4 bases, V lost 3 bases, and 11 bases had no gene match. The germline gives CDR1 DFQATT, CDR2 SNEGSKA (reference sequence). CDR3 region: CSASPRLAQKYNEQFF. CDR3 in DNA: TGCAGTGCTAGTCCAAGACTAGCGCAAAAATACAATGAGCAGTTCTTC.

This chain links TRBV20-1 with TRBJ2-3, with D unclear. Germline V gene lookup returns CDR1 DFQATT and CDR2 SNEGSKA (reference sequence). V was pared by 6 bases and J by 3 bases, with 16 bases between. The CDR3 sequence is 14 residues long. The CDR3 protein is CSAGYRLKTDTQYF. The CDR3 nucleotides are TGCAGTGCGGGGTATCGGCTAAAGACAGATACGCAGTATTTT.

This chain links TRBV4-3 with TRBJ1-6; no firm D call. This CDR3 is 15 amino acids long. Germline V gene data show CDR1 as LGHNA and CDR2 as YSLEER. V was shortened by 6 bases and J by 9 bases, with 18 bases between the two germline ends. The CDR3: CASSPTVGKGSPLHF. In DNA, the CDR3 is TGCGCCAGCAGTCCTACGGTGGGGAAGGGTTCACCCCTCCACTTT.

The chain uses TRBV18 and TRBJ1-1, with no clear D. From germline, CDR1 is KGHSH and CDR2 LQKENI. The CDR3 spans 16 residues. Deletions cut 1 base from V and 0 bases from J, with 12 bases between. In nucleotides, the CDR3 is TGTGCCAGCTCACCACAGATGCAGGACCTGAACACTGAAGCTTTCTTT. Translation gives CASSPQMQDLNTEAFF.

The rearrangement links TRBV24-1 to TRBJ2-1; tentatively, D is TRBD2 (6 bases). V was pared by 5 bases and J by 9 bases, with 13 bases between. Germline CDR1 and CDR2: KGHDR and SFDVKD. The CDR3 has 13 amino acids. DNA for the CDR3: TGTGCCACCAGTGCCGGGAGTCTACGTGAGCAGTTCTTC. Translating it yields CATSAGSLREQFF.

At least ten counts were recorded for this clonotype. The chain carries TRBV12-3 or TRBV12-4 and TRBJ1-5; 10 bases line up with TRBD1. The J segment lost 5 bases and the V segment lost 3 bases, leaving 1 base of the junction unmatched. The CDR3 runs 14 residues. CDR3 region: CASSFGTGDQPQHF. CDR3 bases: TGTGCCAGCAGTTTCGGGACAGGGGATCAGCCCCAGCATTTT.

The chain has TRBV11-2 and TRBJ2-1; tentative D call: TRBD2 (6 bases). This CDR3 spans 13 amino acids. CDR1 is SGHAT and CDR2 is FQNNGV in the germline V gene. The ends were cut back, 5 bases at V and 8 bases at J, with 13 bases in the middle. CDR3: CASSPELADEQFF. As DNA, the CDR3 is TGTGCCAGCAGCCCTGAACTAGCAGATGAGCAGTTCTTC.

This rearrangement joins TRBV20-1 to TRBJ2-7; D is unresolved. V was pared by 6 bases and J by 0 bases, with 15 bases between. This CDR3 is built from 14 residues. CDR1 is DFQATT, CDR2 SNEGSKA, per germline (reference sequence). The DNA for the CDR3 is TGCAGTGCCAGTTCTCGACACCGCTCCTACGAGCAGTACTTC. Translating it yields CSASSRHRSYEQYF.

This clonotype was seen ten or more times. The rearrangement links TRBV29-1 to TRBJ2-1; the D gene could be TRBD1 or TRBD2 (5 bases each). This CDR3 is 15 amino acids long. Between the trimmed V and J ends, which lost 3 bases and 4 bases, there was a span of 16 bases. CDR1 and CDR2 (germline): SQVTM, ANQGSEA. CDR3 residues: CSVDKVPGGYNEQFF. CDR3 bases: TGCAGCGTTGATAAGGTCCCTGGGGGTTACAATGAGCAGTTCTTC.

This chain uses TRBV11-2 with TRBJ1-5; D perhaps matches TRBD1 (6 bases). With 5 bases removed from V and 5 bases from J, the gap between germline ends came to 10 bases. The CDR3 loop spans 13 amino acids. Germline V gene sequence: CDR1 SGHAT, CDR2 FQNNGV. In DNA, the CDR3 is TGTGCCAGCAGCGCAGGGGCTTATCAGCCCCAGCATTTT. It is translated as CASSAGAYQPQHF.

This chain links TRBV5-1 with TRBJ1-1; 7 nucleotides align to TRBD1. Germline V CDR1 and CDR2: SGHRS, YFSETQ. With V trimmed by 5 bases and J by 6 bases, 10 bases remained unmatched. CDR3 length: 14 residues. The CDR3 loop is CASRHPTGDAEAFF. In DNA form, the CDR3 reads TGCGCCAGCAGACACCCAACAGGGGACGCTGAAGCTTTCTTT.

The chain is built from TRBV28 and TRBJ2-7; TRBD1 matches at 10 bases. Germline V gives CDR1 MDHEN, CDR2 SYDVKM. The CDR3 spans 17 residues. V lost 8 bases to trimming and J lost 5 bases; unmatched junction nucleotides: 18. CDR3 loop: CASRIAGTGDRPDEQYF. CDR3 DNA sequence: TGTGCCAGCCGCATCGCCGGGACAGGGGACCGCCCCGACGAGCAGTACTTC.

This clonotype occurred a few times. CDR3 sequence reads: CSARATAGGSNQPQHF. DNA of the CDR3: TGCAGTGCTAGGGCGACGGCGGGAGGAAGCAATCAGCCCCAGCATTTT. V and J are TRBV20-1 and TRBJ1-5, with D uncertain. The CDR3 consists of 16 residues. Germline V CDR1 and CDR2: DFQATT, SNEGSKA (reference sequence). V gave up 3 bases and J gave up 1 base, with 16 bases separating them.

This clonotype appeared a few times. The chain couples TRBV6-5 to TRBJ2-7; D may be TRBD1 (5 bases). Trimming removed 0 bases from V and 1 base from J, with 10 bases in between. Germline V gene lookup returns CDR1 MNHEY and CDR2 SVGAGI. The CDR3 runs 15 residues. The DNA of the CDR3 is TGTGCCAGCAGTTACTCCCCGACAGCTTCCTACGAGCAGTACTTC. It encodes CASSYSPTASYEQYF.

V is TRBV12-3 or TRBV12-4 and J is TRBJ1-1; 7 nucleotides align to TRBD1. V was pared by 6 bases and J by 4 bases, with 8 bases of the junction left unmatched. The CDR3 spans 14 residues. The CDR3 protein is CASSPSGGSTEAFF. CDR3 nucleotide sequence: TGTGCCAGCAGCCCCTCAGGGGGTAGCACTGAAGCTTTCTTT.

This clonotype has only a few counts. The V and J genes are TRBV28 and TRBJ1-1; D call uncertain. There are 13 residues in the CDR3. Germline-derived CDR1 and CDR2 are MDHEN and SYDVKM. Between the trimmed V and J ends, which lost 6 bases and 3 bases, there was a span of 11 bases. The CDR3 here is CASSRTRDTEAFF. CDR3 in DNA: TGTGCCAGCAGCCGCACAAGGGACACTGAAGCTTTCTTT. Full variable domain (rest looked up from reference TRBV28 and TRBJ1-1): DVKVTQSSRYLVKRTGEKVFLECVQDMDHENMFWYRQDPGLGLRLIYFSYDVKMKEKGDIPEGYSVSREKKERFSLILESASTNQTSMYLCASSRTRDTEAFFGQGTRLTVV.

This clonotype was counted a few times. The gene calls are TRBV7-2 and TRBJ2-1; D gene uncertain. CDR1 is SGHTA, CDR2 FQGNSA, per germline. The CDR3 contains 16 residues. Between the trimmed V and J ends, which lost 5 bases and 0 bases, there was a span of 14 bases. CDR3 nucleotide sequence: TGTGCCAGCAGCATCCAAGCGAGTAGCTCCTACAATGAGCAGTTCTTC. Its protein is CASSIQASSSYNEQFF.

This clonotype was found a few times. The chain couples TRBV18 to TRBJ2-1; D not certain. This CDR3 region has 13 residues. In germline, CDR1 is KGHSH, CDR2 LQKENI. Trimming stripped 0 bases from V and 2 bases from J, with 2 bases between. CDR3 region: CASSPPTYNEQFF. The CDR3 DNA is TGTGCCAGCTCACCACCGACCTACAATGAGCAGTTCTTC.

The chain uses TRBV4-3 and TRBJ2-7; possible D gene TRBD2, 6 bases. Germline V gene sequence: CDR1 LGHNA, CDR2 YSLEER. The CDR3 totals 16 residues. V lost 2 bases and J lost 7, with 21 bases in between. In DNA form, the CDR3 reads TGCGCCAGCAGCCAAACCGGGACCCTCACCGGGGGTGAGCAGTACTTC. Amino acids: CASSQTGTLTGGEQYF.

This clonotype has only a few counts. The chain combines TRBV12-3 or TRBV12-4 with TRBJ2-5, with 10 bases aligning to TRBD1. The CDR3 length is 15 residues. V lost 5 bases to trimming and J lost 5 bases; unmatched junction nucleotides: 8. CDR3 nucleotide sequence: TGTGCCAGCAGTCCTGGACAGGGGGATGGCGAGACCCAGTACTTC. It yields the protein CASSPGQGDGETQYF.

The chain is built from TRBV4-1 and TRBJ1-2; 7 positions match TRBD1. The CDR3 runs 15 residues. Germline V gene sequence: CDR1 MGHRA, CDR2 YSYEKL. Germline trimming cut 2 bases from V and 2 bases from J; bases unmatched to any gene: 5. Here the CDR3 reads CASSQTSTGNYGYTF. The CDR3 DNA is TGCGCCAGCAGCCAAACCTCGACAGGGAACTATGGCTACACCTTC.

In this sample, this clonotype turned up a few times. This rearrangement joins TRBV12-3 or TRBV12-4 to TRBJ1-1; a weak D match, TRBD1 (6 bases). With 5 bases removed from V and 1 base from J, the gap between germline ends came to 17 bases. This CDR3 has 16 amino acids. The CDR3 DNA reads TGTGCCAGCAGTCGGACTCGGGACAACACGAACACTGAAGCTTTCTTT. Translating gives CASSRTRDNTNTEAFF.

The chain has TRBV3-1 and TRBJ2-5, with D unclear. The V gene lost 4 bases and the J gene lost 5 bases, with 8 bases spanning the gap. The CDR3 totals 12 residues. Per the germline V gene, CDR1 is LGHDT and CDR2 is YNNKEL (reference sequence). CDR3 nucleotide sequence: TGTGCCAGCAGCCCTAGACGGGAGACCCAGTACTTC. It is translated as CASSPRRETQYF.

This rearrangement joins TRBV5-6 to TRBJ2-3; TRBD2 is a possible D gene (6 bases). V was trimmed by 5 bases and J by 2 bases, leaving 15 bases between them. This CDR3 comprises 15 residues. In germline, CDR1 is SGHDT, CDR2 YYEEEE. This CDR3 is CASSGTSPLTDTQYF. CDR3 in DNA: TGTGCCAGCAGTGGGACTTCACCCCTCACAGATACGCAGTATTTT.